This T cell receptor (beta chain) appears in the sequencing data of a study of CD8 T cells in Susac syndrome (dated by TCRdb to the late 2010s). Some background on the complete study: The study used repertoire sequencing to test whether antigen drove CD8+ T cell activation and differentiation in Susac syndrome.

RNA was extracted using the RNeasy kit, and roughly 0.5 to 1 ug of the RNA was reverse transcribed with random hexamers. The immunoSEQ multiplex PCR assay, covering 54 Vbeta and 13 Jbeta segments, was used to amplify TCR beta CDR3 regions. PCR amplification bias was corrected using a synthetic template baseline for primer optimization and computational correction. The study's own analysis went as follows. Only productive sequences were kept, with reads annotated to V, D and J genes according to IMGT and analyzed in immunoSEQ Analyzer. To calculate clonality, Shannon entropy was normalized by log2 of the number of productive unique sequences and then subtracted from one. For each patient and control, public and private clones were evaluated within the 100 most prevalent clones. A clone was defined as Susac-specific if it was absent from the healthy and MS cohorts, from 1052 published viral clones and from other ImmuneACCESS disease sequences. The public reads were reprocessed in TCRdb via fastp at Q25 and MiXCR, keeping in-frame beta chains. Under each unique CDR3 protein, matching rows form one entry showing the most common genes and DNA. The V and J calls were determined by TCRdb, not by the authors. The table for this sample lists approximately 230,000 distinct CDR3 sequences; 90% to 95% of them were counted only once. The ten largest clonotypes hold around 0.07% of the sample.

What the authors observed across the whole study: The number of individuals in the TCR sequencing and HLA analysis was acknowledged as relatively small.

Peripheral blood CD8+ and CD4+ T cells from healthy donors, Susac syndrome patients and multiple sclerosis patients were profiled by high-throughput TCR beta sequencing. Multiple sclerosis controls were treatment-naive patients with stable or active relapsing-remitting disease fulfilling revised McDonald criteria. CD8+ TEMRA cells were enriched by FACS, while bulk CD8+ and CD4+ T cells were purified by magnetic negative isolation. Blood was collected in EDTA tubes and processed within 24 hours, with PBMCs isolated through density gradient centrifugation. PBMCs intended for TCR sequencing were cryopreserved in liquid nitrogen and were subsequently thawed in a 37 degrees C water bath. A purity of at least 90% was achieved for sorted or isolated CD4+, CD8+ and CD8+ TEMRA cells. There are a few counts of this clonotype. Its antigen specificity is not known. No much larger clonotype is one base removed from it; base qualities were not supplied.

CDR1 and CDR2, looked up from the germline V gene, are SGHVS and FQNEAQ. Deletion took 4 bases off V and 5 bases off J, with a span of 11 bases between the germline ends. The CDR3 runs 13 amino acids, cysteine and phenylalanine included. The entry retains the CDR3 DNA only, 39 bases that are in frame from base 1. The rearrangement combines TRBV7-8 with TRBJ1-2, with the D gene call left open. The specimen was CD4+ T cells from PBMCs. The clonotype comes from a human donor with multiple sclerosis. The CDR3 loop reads CASSSDGTYGYTF. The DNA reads TGTGCCAGCAGCTCGGACGGAACGTATGGCTACACCTTC.